These T cell receptor beta chains were read from a single sample in a study of T cell repertoires in cytomegalovirus infection. These receptors are not linked to any known antigen. TCRdb redid the calling of the reads with MiXCR, one entry per CDR3 protein. The sample lists 450,000 to 550,000 distinct CDR3 sequences; approximately 46% were seen once. Specimen: cultured PBMCs, collected from culture after CMV antigen stimulation. These receptors originate from a human donor in good health (CMV status not recorded). Some clones in this sample may be carry-over from other donors' samples. Each CDR3 is given with its conserved first and last residue. Each record gives: J gene, clone size, D gene, V gene, CDR3 DNA, CDR3 protein. A D gene is named only where the DNA matches it firmly. Clone size is stated in some rows and not others, as once, few, many or a class when expanded.

TRBJ2-7,.,TRBD1,TRBV7-2,TGTGCCAGCAGCCCCCTCGGGACAGGGTCCTACGAGCAGTACTTC,CASSPLGTGSYEQYF
TRBJ2-5,.,TRBD1,TRBV12-3/TRBV12-4,TGTGCCAGCAGTTATACGACAGGGGGGGAGACCCAGTACTTC,CASSYTTGGETQYF
TRBJ2-2,few,.,TRBV10-3,TGTGCCATCAGTGACAAAACGAGGGGGCCGAAAGTGGGGCAGCGGGGCACCGGGGAGCTGTTTTTT,CAISDKTRGPKVGQRGTGELFF
TRBJ1-1,few,.,TRBV7-6,TGTGCCAGCAGCCCCATGGTTGGGAACACTGAAGCTTTCTTT,CASSPMVGNTEAFF
TRBJ2-1,few,TRBD2,TRBV19,TGTGCCAGTAGTATTCCTAGCGGGAGATCGCAGTTCTTC,CASSIPSGRSQFF
TRBJ2-1,.,.,TRBV7-2,TGTGCCAGCAGCTTTACTGTGAGCTCCTACAATGAGCAGTTCTTC,CASSFTVSSYNEQFF
TRBJ2-7,.,.,TRBV2,TGTGCCAGCAGTTTGACAGTCCCTAACGAGCAGTACTTC,CASSLTVPNEQYF
TRBJ2-1,many,TRBD2,TRBV12-3/TRBV12-4,TGTGCCAGCAGCACTAGCGGGGGTAACAATGAGCAGTTCTTC,CASSTSGGNNEQFF
TRBJ2-7,once,.,TRBV6-2/TRBV6-3,TGTGCCAGCAGTTACGGGGAGGCAGACCCCTACGAGCAGTACTTC,CASSYGEADPYEQYF
TRBJ1-4,few,TRBD1,TRBV7-9,TGTGCCAGCAGCTCCCTACAGGGGGCGGATGAAAAACTGTTTTTT,CASSSLQGADEKLFF
TRBJ2-7,few,.,TRBV27,TGTGCCAGCAGTTTAGGTGGGTCCTCCGAGCAGTACTTC,CASSLGGSSEQYF
TRBJ2-7,few,.,TRBV7-2,TGTGCCAGCAGCTACCAGGCCTCCTACGAGCAGTACTTC,CASSYQASYEQYF
TRBJ2-3,many,.,TRBV7-2,TGTGCCAGCAGACCCCCCCGGGGGTTTGACGATACGCAGTATTTT,CASRPPRGFDDTQYF
TRBJ2-7,.,TRBD2,TRBV7-9,TGTGCCAGCAGCTCCCGGGGGGGGGCCTACGAGCAGTACTTC,CASSSRGGAYEQYF
TRBJ2-7,.,TRBD1,TRBV7-2,TGTGCCAGCAGCCTACAGGGGCCGGTCTACGAGCAGTACTTC,CASSLQGPVYEQYF
TRBJ1-4,.,.,TRBV20-1,TGCAGTGCGGGGCCAAGGGGGGCAAGGAATGAAAAACTGTTTTTT,CSAGPRGARNEKLFF
TRBJ1-1,.,.,TRBV19,TGTGCCAGTAGTATTCAGCTTGAAGCTTTCTTT,CASSIQLEAFF
TRBJ1-2,many,.,TRBV7-2,TGTGCCAGCAGCCCCGGGCAGGGGAGTTGGGGTTATGGCTACACCTTC,CASSPGQGSWGYGYTF
TRBJ2-5,.,TRBD1,TRBV4-1,TGCGCCAGCAGCCCGGCGACAGGGAGAATGGAGACCCAGTACTTC,CASSPATGRMETQYF
TRBJ2-7,once,TRBD1,TRBV18,TGTGCCAGCTCAACCGGGACAGGGGCCGAGTACGAGCAGTACTTC,CASSTGTGAEYEQYF
TRBJ2-7,many,.,TRBV7-2,TGTGCCAGCAGCTTAGATCGTGGAGTGCCCGGGTACGAGCAGTACTTC,CASSLDRGVPGYEQYF
TRBJ1-2,many,TRBD1,TRBV12-3/TRBV12-4,TGTGCCAGCGGACGGACAGGGTGGAACTATGGCTACACCTTC,CASGRTGWNYGYTF
TRBJ2-3,once,TRBD2,TRBV4-2,TGTGCCAGCGGGACTTTAGCGGGGGGGGGCACAGATACGCAGTATTTT,CASGTLAGGGTDTQYF
TRBJ2-2,few,TRBD2,TRBV6-5,TGTGCCAGCAGTTTGACGACCGGGACTAGACACACCGGGGAGCTGTTTTTT,CASSLTTGTRHTGELFF
TRBJ1-2,few,.,TRBV19,TGTGCCAGTAGTATAGGCCTGACAAGGGCCTGGGATCGTGGCTACACCTTC,CASSIGLTRAWDRGYTF
TRBJ1-5,.,.,TRBV2,TGTGCCAGCAGTGAAAGCCGGGGGTGGGGTAATCAGCCCCAGCATTTT,CASSESRGWGNQPQHF
TRBJ2-5,.,.,TRBV14,TGTGCCAGCAGCACTTTGGGGGTGACCCGAGAGACCCAGTACTTC,CASSTLGVTRETQYF
TRBJ1-2,.,TRBD1,TRBV12-3/TRBV12-4,TGTGCCAGCAGTCCGGGACAGCGAACCTATGGCTACACCTTC,CASSPGQRTYGYTF
TRBJ1-1,few,.,TRBV7-2,TGTGCCAGCAGCTTAGAGGGCGCCAGGGCAACTCGCGGGGGAGCTTTCTTT,CASSLEGARATRGGAFF
TRBJ2-7,.,TRBD1,TRBV7-2,TGTGCCAGCAGCTTAGTTGTGACAGGGGTGTACTTC,CASSLVVTGVYF
TRBJ2-7,few,TRBD2,TRBV12-3/TRBV12-4,TGTGCCAGCAGCCGCGGGACTAGCGGGAGGGAAACGACCTACGAGCAGTACTTC,CASSRGTSGRETTYEQYF
TRBJ2-5,.,.,TRBV4-1,TGCGCCAGCAGCCAAGAGGACGGGAGACAAGAGACCCAGTACTTC,CASSQEDGRQETQYF
TRBJ1-1,.,.,TRBV18,TGTGCCAGCTCACCCTGGCTCGAAAGGCGAGTGGTGGACACTGAAGCTTTCTTT,CASSPWLERRVVDTEAFF
TRBJ2-2,many,TRBD2,TRBV7-2,TGTGCCAGCAGCTTAGGGGCCAGCGGGAGCGCCGGGGAGCTGTTTTTT,CASSLGASGSAGELFF
TRBJ2-2,.,TRBD1,TRBV11-2,TGTGCCAGCAGCAAAATCCGGGACAGAAGAACCGGGGAGCTGTTTTTT,CASSKIRDRRTGELFF
TRBJ2-1,few,TRBD2,TRBV19,TGTGCCAGTACCTGGGGGCGGGGGGACCTCGCCTACAATGAGCAGTTCTTC,CASTWGRGDLAYNEQFF
TRBJ2-7,.,.,TRBV12-3/TRBV12-4,TGTGCCAGCAGGGACGGTCCCTACGAGCAGTACTTC,CASRDGPYEQYF
TRBJ2-1,.,TRBD2,TRBV2,TGTGCCAGCTCTGGACTAGCGGGACACAATGGCAATGAGCAGTTCTTC,CASSGLAGHNGNEQFF
TRBJ1-4,.,.,TRBV14,TGTGCCAGCAGCCCGGATGGGGATGAAAAACTGTTTTTT,CASSPDGDEKLFF
TRBJ2-3,.,TRBD2,TRBV5-3,TGTGCCAGCAGCGACTCCGCGGGAGGCACAGATACGCAGTATTTT,CASSDSAGGTDTQYF
TRBJ2-1,few,TRBD2,TRBV7-9,TGTGCCAGCAGCTTAGTGACTAGCGGGAGGGGATACAATGAGCAGTTCTTC,CASSLVTSGRGYNEQFF
TRBJ2-2,few,TRBD1,TRBV12-3/TRBV12-4,TGTGCCAGCAGGCGGGACAGGGGGTATCCCGGGGAGCTGTTTTTT,CASRRDRGYPGELFF
TRBJ2-2,.,.,TRBV19,TGTGCCAGTAGTCCCGAAGAGGCGACGGCAGACGCCGGGGAGCTGTTTTTT,CASSPEEATADAGELFF
TRBJ2-1,.,TRBD2,TRBV12-3/TRBV12-4,TGTGCCAGCAGTTTGGGGAGCGGGAGGGGGAATGAGCAGTTCTTC,CASSLGSGRGNEQFF
TRBJ1-1,.,TRBD1,TRBV29-1,TGCAGCGTTGAAGGGTTTGGGACAGACCTCATGAACACTGAAGCTTTCTTT,CSVEGFGTDLMNTEAFF
TRBJ2-7,.,TRBD2,TRBV5-6,TGTGCCAGCAGCCCTAGCGGGACCCTACTCTACGAGCAGTACTTC,CASSPSGTLLYEQYF
TRBJ1-6,.,.,TRBV7-9,TGTGCCAGCAGCGGCCCAAGGGGAATTAATTCACCCCTCCACTTT,CASSGPRGINSPLHF
TRBJ2-1,few,.,TRBV7-9,TGTGCCAGCGATCGCAGGGGACAATCGTCCTACAATGAGCAGTTCTTC,CASDRRGQSSYNEQFF